A selection of T cell receptor beta chains follows, all from one sample in a study of OX40 agonist ivuxolimab in advanced cancers. Method: immunoSEQ multiplex PCR; TCRdb's copy keeps in-frame clones and lacks some. This sample has 100,000 to 130,000 clones, with approximately 90% found just once. The specimen was CD4+ or CD8+ T cells sorted from blood, collected in a trial of the OX40 agonist ivuxolimab. Receptor source: an adult with an advanced solid tumor such as melanoma, head and neck, liver or kidney cancer. The CDR3 runs from the conserved cysteine through the conserved F or W. Each record gives: clone size, J gene, V gene, CDR3 length, D gene, CDR3 DNA, CDR3 protein. D genes are given only for firm matches. Some rows mark clone size as missing; the rest say once, few, many or name a class of expanded clone.

clone size: once; J gene: TRBJ2-7; V gene: TRBV6-1; CDR3 length: 14; D gene: .; CDR3 DNA: TGTGCCAGCAGTGAACGCTCAGGGCCCTACGAGCAGTACTTC; CDR3 protein: CASSERSGPYEQYF
clone size: .; J gene: TRBJ1-2; V gene: TRBV25-1; CDR3 length: 12; D gene: .; CDR3 DNA: TGTGCCAGCAGTGGGAACAACTATGGCTACACCTTC; CDR3 protein: CASSGNNYGYTF
clone size: .; J gene: TRBJ2-7; V gene: TRBV29-1; CDR3 length: 14; D gene: TRBD1; CDR3 DNA: TGCAGCGTCCACCCCGGGACAGAAACCTACGAGCAGTACTTC; CDR3 protein: CSVHPGTETYEQYF
clone size: .; J gene: TRBJ1-5; V gene: TRBV19; CDR3 length: 12; D gene: .; CDR3 DNA: TGTGCCAGTACCAACCCTTATCAGCCCCAGCATTTT; CDR3 protein: CASTNPYQPQHF
clone size: .; J gene: TRBJ2-7; V gene: TRBV28; CDR3 length: 15; D gene: .; CDR3 DNA: TGTGCCAGCAGTTCTCGAGCGGCTAGCTCCTACGAGCAGTACTTC; CDR3 protein: CASSSRAASSYEQYF
clone size: .; J gene: TRBJ2-2; V gene: TRBV18; CDR3 length: 16; D gene: TRBD1; CDR3 DNA: TGTGCCAGCTCGCCCGGCGGACAGGGGGGAACCGGGGAGCTGTTTTTT; CDR3 protein: CASSPGGQGGTGELFF
clone size: .; J gene: TRBJ2-3; V gene: TRBV28; CDR3 length: 16; D gene: .; CDR3 DNA: TGTGCCAGCAGTGGTACTATCGAGATGAGCACAGATACGCAGTATTTT; CDR3 protein: CASSGTIEMSTDTQYF
clone size: .; J gene: TRBJ1-6; V gene: TRBV5-4; CDR3 length: 15; D gene: .; CDR3 DNA: TGTGCCAGCAGCTTGGCCGCGGCAACCGTTTCACCCCTCCACTTT; CDR3 protein: CASSLAAATVSPLHF
clone size: .; J gene: TRBJ2-3; V gene: TRBV6-5; CDR3 length: 15; D gene: TRBD2; CDR3 DNA: TGTGCCAGCAGTTACTCGAACGGGAGGGCAGATACGCAGTATTTT; CDR3 protein: CASSYSNGRADTQYF
clone size: .; J gene: TRBJ2-3; V gene: TRBV5-1; CDR3 length: 13; D gene: .; CDR3 DNA: TGCGCCAGCGGTCCCGGGCCCCCAGATACGCAGTATTTT; CDR3 protein: CASGPGPPDTQYF
clone size: once; J gene: TRBJ1-2; V gene: TRBV7-2; CDR3 length: 14; D gene: .; CDR3 DNA: TGTGCCAGCGCATTAACAGGACAGCACTATGGCTACACCTTC; CDR3 protein: CASALTGQHYGYTF
clone size: .; J gene: TRBJ2-4; V gene: TRBV28; CDR3 length: 13; D gene: .; CDR3 DNA: TGTGCCAGACCCCCCGCCGCCAAAAACATTCAGTACTTC; CDR3 protein: CARPPAAKNIQYF
clone size: .; J gene: TRBJ1-2; V gene: TRBV6-5; CDR3 length: 14; D gene: .; CDR3 DNA: TGTGCCAGCATCCCTTCGGTGAGGAACTATGGCTACACCTTC; CDR3 protein: CASIPSVRNYGYTF
clone size: .; J gene: TRBJ2-3; V gene: TRBV9; CDR3 length: 15; D gene: .; CDR3 DNA: TGTGCCAGCAGCTTAACTGGACAAGGGACAGATACGCAGTATTTT; CDR3 protein: CASSLTGQGTDTQYF
clone size: few; J gene: TRBJ1-1; V gene: TRBV10-2; CDR3 length: 13; D gene: .; CDR3 DNA: TGCGCCAGCAGTGAGTCAGCAGGGAGGGAAGCTTTCTTT; CDR3 protein: CASSESAGREAFF
clone size: .; J gene: TRBJ1-2; V gene: TRBV7-2; CDR3 length: 16; D gene: .; CDR3 DNA: TGTGCCAGCAGCTCCACTTCGGGGAGGGAGACGGGTGGCTACACCTTC; CDR3 protein: CASSSTSGRETGGYTF
clone size: .; J gene: TRBJ2-7; V gene: TRBV28; CDR3 length: 13; D gene: .; CDR3 DNA: TGTGCCAGCAGTTTTCTCGGGCTCTACGAGCAGTACTTC; CDR3 protein: CASSFLGLYEQYF
clone size: once; J gene: TRBJ1-5; V gene: TRBV2; CDR3 length: 14; D gene: .; CDR3 DNA: TGTGCCAGCAGCGGAATTTATAGCAATCAGCCCCAGCATTTT; CDR3 protein: CASSGIYSNQPQHF
clone size: .; J gene: TRBJ1-2; V gene: TRBV19; CDR3 length: 12; D gene: TRBD1; CDR3 DNA: TGTGCCACCTCGGACAGGGGGGGCGGCTACACCTTC; CDR3 protein: CATSDRGGGYTF
clone size: .; J gene: TRBJ2-5; V gene: TRBV28; CDR3 length: 17; D gene: TRBD1; CDR3 DNA: TGTGCCAGCAGTTTAATCTCCGGGACAGGGGGCGCCGAGACCCAGTACTTC; CDR3 protein: CASSLISGTGGAETQYF
clone size: once; J gene: TRBJ2-2; V gene: TRBV7-3; CDR3 length: 14; D gene: TRBD2; CDR3 DNA: TGTGCCAGCGGACTAGCGGGAGCTGCCGGGGAGCTGTTTTTT; CDR3 protein: CASGLAGAAGELFF
clone size: .; J gene: TRBJ2-1; V gene: TRBV6-6; CDR3 length: 16; D gene: TRBD2; CDR3 DNA: TGTGCCAGCAGTCCCTCCGGGACTAGCGGGAGTTATGTGCAGTTCTTC; CDR3 protein: CASSPSGTSGSYVQFF
clone size: .; J gene: TRBJ2-2; V gene: TRBV27; CDR3 length: 16; D gene: .; CDR3 DNA: TGTGCCAGCAGCTTCGGTGAGACTAGTAACACCGGGGAGCTGTTTTTT; CDR3 protein: CASSFGETSNTGELFF
clone size: once; J gene: TRBJ1-1; V gene: TRBV11-2; CDR3 length: 14; D gene: .; CDR3 DNA: TGTGCCAGCAGCTTAGGCAGGGGACAAGGTGAAGCTTTCTTT; CDR3 protein: CASSLGRGQGEAFF
clone size: .; J gene: TRBJ2-3; V gene: TRBV4-1; CDR3 length: 16; D gene: .; CDR3 DNA: TGCGCCAGCAGCCAAGCAGTTAGCTGGGGCACAGATACGCAGTATTTT; CDR3 protein: CASSQAVSWGTDTQYF
clone size: .; J gene: TRBJ2-2; V gene: TRBV21-1; CDR3 length: 19; D gene: .; CDR3 DNA: TGTGCCAGCAGCAAATTACCGCCTCGGGACTACGAGGACACCGGGGAGCTGTTTTTT; CDR3 protein: CASSKLPPRDYEDTGELFF
clone size: .; J gene: TRBJ1-1; V gene: TRBV28; CDR3 length: 15; D gene: .; CDR3 DNA: TGTGCCAGCACCTTGAGTTGGGCAGGGACTTCTGAAGCTTTCTTT; CDR3 protein: CASTLSWAGTSEAFF
clone size: .; J gene: TRBJ1-1; V gene: TRBV5-1; CDR3 length: 15; D gene: .; CDR3 DNA: TGCGCCAGCAGCTTGGCCGTGGCAGCCAACACTGAAGCTTTCTTT; CDR3 protein: CASSLAVAANTEAFF
clone size: .; J gene: TRBJ2-1; V gene: TRBV28; CDR3 length: 12; D gene: .; CDR3 DNA: TGTGCCAGCAGTGTACTACGGGCCGAGCAGTTCTTC; CDR3 protein: CASSVLRAEQFF
clone size: .; J gene: TRBJ2-7; V gene: TRBV5-4; CDR3 length: 15; D gene: TRBD2; CDR3 DNA: TGTGCCAGCAGGGATCTAGCGGGGGGTACCTACGAGCAGTACTTC; CDR3 protein: CASRDLAGGTYEQYF
clone size: .; J gene: TRBJ2-5; V gene: TRBV29-1; CDR3 length: 15; D gene: TRBD1; CDR3 DNA: TGCAGCGTATTCGGTTATGGGACAGGGTCCGAGACCCAGTACTTC; CDR3 protein: CSVFGYGTGSETQYF
clone size: once; J gene: TRBJ1-6; V gene: TRBV28; CDR3 length: 14; D gene: .; CDR3 DNA: TGTGCCATCACCGAGCGGGGGAGGAACTCACCCCTCCACTTT; CDR3 protein: CAITERGRNSPLHF
clone size: .; J gene: TRBJ2-3; V gene: TRBV6-5; CDR3 length: 15; D gene: .; CDR3 DNA: TGTGCCAGCAGTGGGACTTACCTTCGCACAGATACGCAGTATTTT; CDR3 protein: CASSGTYLRTDTQYF
clone size: .; J gene: TRBJ1-5; V gene: TRBV28; CDR3 length: 16; D gene: TRBD1; CDR3 DNA: TGTGCCAGCAGTTTAGGAGACAGGGCAGTTAATCAGCCCCAGCATTTT; CDR3 protein: CASSLGDRAVNQPQHF
clone size: .; J gene: TRBJ2-5; V gene: TRBV15; CDR3 length: 13; D gene: .; CDR3 DNA: TGTGCCACCAGCAGTCGGGCCCGGGAGACCCAGTACTTC; CDR3 protein: CATSSRARETQYF
clone size: .; J gene: TRBJ2-2; V gene: TRBV10-3; CDR3 length: 18; D gene: TRBD2; CDR3 DNA: TGTGCCATCAGGAAACGGACTAGCGGTGGTTCCATGACCGGGGAGCTGTTTTTT; CDR3 protein: CAIRKRTSGGSMTGELFF
clone size: .; J gene: TRBJ1-6; V gene: TRBV6-6; CDR3 length: 16; D gene: .; CDR3 DNA: TGTGCCAGCAGTTTTTCTATGGCCCCTAGCGGGTCACCCCTCCACTTT; CDR3 protein: CASSFSMAPSGSPLHF
clone size: .; J gene: TRBJ1-3; V gene: TRBV7-2; CDR3 length: 16; D gene: .; CDR3 DNA: TGTGCCAGCAGCTTACCCGAAACGTTCTCTGGAAACACCATATATTTT; CDR3 protein: CASSLPETFSGNTIYF
clone size: .; J gene: TRBJ1-5; V gene: TRBV7-8; CDR3 length: 15; D gene: TRBD1; CDR3 DNA: TGTGCCAGCAGCCTGGGACAGTATAGCAATCAGCCCCAGCATTTT; CDR3 protein: CASSLGQYSNQPQHF
clone size: .; J gene: TRBJ2-6; V gene: TRBV19; CDR3 length: 14; D gene: .; CDR3 DNA: TGTGCCAGTAGACAGGGCCCTGGGGCCAACGTCCTGACTTTC; CDR3 protein: CASRQGPGANVLTF
clone size: few; J gene: TRBJ1-2; V gene: TRBV6-5; CDR3 length: 16; D gene: .; CDR3 DNA: TGTGCCAGCAGTTACTCCTCGGCAGTAGGAAACTATGGCTACACCTTC; CDR3 protein: CASSYSSAVGNYGYTF
clone size: .; J gene: TRBJ1-4; V gene: TRBV11-3; CDR3 length: 13; D gene: .; CDR3 DNA: TGTGCCAGCAGCTTAGTTCCGGGAGCAAAACTGTTTTTT; CDR3 protein: CASSLVPGAKLFF
clone size: .; J gene: TRBJ1-2; V gene: TRBV13; CDR3 length: 15; D gene: TRBD1; CDR3 DNA: TGTGCCAGCAGCCCCACAACAGGGGTTAACTATGGCTACACCTTC; CDR3 protein: CASSPTTGVNYGYTF
clone size: once; J gene: TRBJ2-2; V gene: TRBV7-2; CDR3 length: 14; D gene: .; CDR3 DNA: TGTGCCAGCAGCTTAGCGACGGACACCGGGGAGCTGTTTTTT; CDR3 protein: CASSLATDTGELFF
clone size: .; J gene: TRBJ1-3; V gene: TRBV10-1; CDR3 length: 13; D gene: .; CDR3 DNA: TGCGCCAGTACGACAGCGACTGGAAACACCATATATTTT; CDR3 protein: CASTTATGNTIYF
clone size: once; J gene: TRBJ2-1; V gene: TRBV25-1; CDR3 length: 14; D gene: .; CDR3 DNA: TGTGCCAGCAGTGCAGGGCACCCTAGTGATGAGCAGTTCTTC; CDR3 protein: CASSAGHPSDEQFF
clone size: .; J gene: TRBJ1-6; V gene: TRBV7-2; CDR3 length: 15; D gene: .; CDR3 DNA: TGTGCCAGCAGCTTAGCCAGGGGCTATAATTCACCCCTCCACTTT; CDR3 protein: CASSLARGYNSPLHF
clone size: .; J gene: TRBJ2-7; V gene: TRBV9; CDR3 length: 14; D gene: TRBD1; CDR3 DNA: TGTGCCAGCAGCACGACGGGACAGCCCTACGAGCAGTACTTC; CDR3 protein: CASSTTGQPYEQYF
clone size: .; J gene: TRBJ2-5; V gene: TRBV9; CDR3 length: 15; D gene: TRBD2; CDR3 DNA: TGTGCCAGCGGATCCCTAGCGGGAGACCAAGAGACCCAGTACTTC; CDR3 protein: CASGSLAGDQETQYF
clone size: .; J gene: TRBJ2-1; V gene: TRBV7-7; CDR3 length: 14; D gene: TRBD2; CDR3 DNA: TGTGCTAGCAGCTTAGGGACTAGCGATAATGAGCAGTTCTTC; CDR3 protein: CASSLGTSDNEQFF
clone size: .; J gene: TRBJ2-3; V gene: TRBV4-2; CDR3 length: 23; D gene: TRBD2; CDR3 DNA: TGTGCCAGCAGCCAACCCCTAACGCCTAGCGGGAGTAGCAACTACTCATTTACAGATACGCAGTATTTT; CDR3 protein: CASSQPLTPSGSSNYSFTDTQYF
clone size: .; J gene: TRBJ2-1; V gene: TRBV13; CDR3 length: 17; D gene: TRBD2; CDR3 DNA: TGTGCCAGCAGCCAACGGATACTAGCGGTCCTCCGGGGTGAGCAGTTCTTC; CDR3 protein: CASSQRILAVLRGEQFF
clone size: once; J gene: TRBJ2-2; V gene: TRBV9; CDR3 length: 16; D gene: TRBD2; CDR3 DNA: TGTGCCAGCAGCTTCGCTAGCGGAACGAACACCGGGGAGCTGTTTTTT; CDR3 protein: CASSFASGTNTGELFF